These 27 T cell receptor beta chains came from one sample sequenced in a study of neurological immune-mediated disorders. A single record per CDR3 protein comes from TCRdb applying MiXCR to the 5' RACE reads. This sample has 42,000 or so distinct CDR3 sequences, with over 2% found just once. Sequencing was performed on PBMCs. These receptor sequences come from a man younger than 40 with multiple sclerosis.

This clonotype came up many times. CDR3 nucleotides: TGTGCCAGCAGTGAAAAGGGGTTTCCCGAGCAGTACTTC. This encodes CASSEKGFPEQYF. This sequence joins TRBV25-1 and TRBJ2-7; possible D gene TRBD1, 5 bases. CDR3 size: 13 residues. Trimming took off 2 bases at V and 6 bases at J, with 11 bases between the two ends. CDR1 is MGHDK, CDR2 SYGVNS, per germline.

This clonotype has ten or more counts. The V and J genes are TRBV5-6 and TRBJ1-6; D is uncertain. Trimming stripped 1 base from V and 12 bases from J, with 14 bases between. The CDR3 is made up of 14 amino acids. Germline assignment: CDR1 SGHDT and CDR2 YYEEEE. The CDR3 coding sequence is TGTGCCAGCAGCTTGAGGTCCCGAATACTACCCCTCCACTTT. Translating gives CASSLRSRILPLHF.

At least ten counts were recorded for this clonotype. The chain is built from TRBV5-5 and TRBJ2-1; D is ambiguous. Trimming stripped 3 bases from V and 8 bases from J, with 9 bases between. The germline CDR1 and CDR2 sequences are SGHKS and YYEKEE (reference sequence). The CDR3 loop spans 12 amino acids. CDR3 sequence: CASSWGRDEQFF. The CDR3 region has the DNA TGTGCCAGCAGCTGGGGAAGGGATGAGCAGTTCTTC.

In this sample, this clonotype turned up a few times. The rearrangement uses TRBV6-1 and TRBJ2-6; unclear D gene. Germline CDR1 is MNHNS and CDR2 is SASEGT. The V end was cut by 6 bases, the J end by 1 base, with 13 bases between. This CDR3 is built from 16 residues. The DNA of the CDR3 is TGTGCCAGCAGCCTTAAAATGATTTCTGGGGCCAACGTCCTGACTTTC. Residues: CASSLKMISGANVLTF.

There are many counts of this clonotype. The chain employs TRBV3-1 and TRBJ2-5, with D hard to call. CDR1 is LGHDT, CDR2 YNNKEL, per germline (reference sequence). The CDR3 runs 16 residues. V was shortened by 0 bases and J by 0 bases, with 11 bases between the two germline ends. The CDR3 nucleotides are TGTGCCAGCAGCCAAGATTTATCGGAGTACCAAGAGACCCAGTACTTC. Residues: CASSQDLSEYQETQYF.

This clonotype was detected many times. CDR3 sequence (DNA): TGTGCCAGCAGCTATTCCGGGACAGTTTCCTACGAGCAGTACTTC. This sequence encodes CASSYSGTVSYEQYF. The rearrangement links TRBV12-3 or TRBV12-4 to TRBJ2-7, with 7 bases identical to TRBD1. This CDR3 comprises 15 residues. V shed 6 bases, J shed 1 base, and the junction held 9 bases outside the gene matches.

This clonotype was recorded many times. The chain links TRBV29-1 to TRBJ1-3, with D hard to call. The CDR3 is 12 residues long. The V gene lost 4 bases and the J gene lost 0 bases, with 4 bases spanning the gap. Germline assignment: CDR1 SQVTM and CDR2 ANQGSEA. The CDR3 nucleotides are TGCAGCGTTGGCCTCTCTGGAAACACCATATATTTT. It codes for CSVGLSGNTIYF.

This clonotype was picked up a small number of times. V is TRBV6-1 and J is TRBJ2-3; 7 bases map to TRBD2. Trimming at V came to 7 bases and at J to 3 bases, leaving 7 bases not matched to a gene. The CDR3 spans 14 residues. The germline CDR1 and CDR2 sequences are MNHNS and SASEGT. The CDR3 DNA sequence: TGTGCCAGCAATTTCGGGGGGAGTACAGATACGCAGTATTTT. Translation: CASNFGGSTDTQYF.

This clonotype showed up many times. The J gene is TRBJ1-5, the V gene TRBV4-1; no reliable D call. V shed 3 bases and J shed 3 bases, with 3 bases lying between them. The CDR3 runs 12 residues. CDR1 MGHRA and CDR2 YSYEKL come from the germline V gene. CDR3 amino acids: CASSHVNQPQHF. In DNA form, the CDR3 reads TGCGCCAGCAGCCACGTCAATCAGCCCCAGCATTTT.

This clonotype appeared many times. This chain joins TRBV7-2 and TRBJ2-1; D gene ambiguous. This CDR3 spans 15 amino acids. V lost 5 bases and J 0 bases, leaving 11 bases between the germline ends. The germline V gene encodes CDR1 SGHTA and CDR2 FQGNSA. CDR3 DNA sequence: TGTGCCAGCAGCAAGGACGGAAGCTCCTACAATGAGCAGTTCTTC. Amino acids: CASSKDGSSYNEQFF.

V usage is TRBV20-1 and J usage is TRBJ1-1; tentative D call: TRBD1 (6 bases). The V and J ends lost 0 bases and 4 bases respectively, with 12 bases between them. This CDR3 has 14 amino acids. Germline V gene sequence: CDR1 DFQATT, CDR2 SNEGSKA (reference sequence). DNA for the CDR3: TGCAGTGCTAGAGAGCAGGGGTGGGGCACTGAAGCTTTCTTT. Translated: CSAREQGWGTEAFF.

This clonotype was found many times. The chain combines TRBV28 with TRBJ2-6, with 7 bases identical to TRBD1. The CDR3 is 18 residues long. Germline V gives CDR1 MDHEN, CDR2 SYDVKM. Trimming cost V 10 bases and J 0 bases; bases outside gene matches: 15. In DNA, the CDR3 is TGTGCCACTACGGTGGTAACAGGGGTTAGCTCTGGGGCCAACGTCCTGACTTTC. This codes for CATTVVTGVSSGANVLTF.

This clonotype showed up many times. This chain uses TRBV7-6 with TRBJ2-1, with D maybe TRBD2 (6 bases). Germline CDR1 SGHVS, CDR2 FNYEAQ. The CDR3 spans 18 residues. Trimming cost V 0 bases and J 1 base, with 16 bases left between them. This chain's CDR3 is CASSLATSGEVSYNEQFF. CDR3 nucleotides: TGTGCCAGCAGCTTAGCGACTTCCGGGGAGGTTTCCTACAATGAGCAGTTCTTC. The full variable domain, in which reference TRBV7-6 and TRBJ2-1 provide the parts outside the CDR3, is GAGVSQSPRYKVTKRGQDVALRCDPISGHVSLYWYRQALGQGPEFLTYFNYEAQQDKSGLPNDRFSAERPEGSISTLTIQRTEQRDSAMYRCASSLATSGEVSYNEQFFGPGTRLTVL.

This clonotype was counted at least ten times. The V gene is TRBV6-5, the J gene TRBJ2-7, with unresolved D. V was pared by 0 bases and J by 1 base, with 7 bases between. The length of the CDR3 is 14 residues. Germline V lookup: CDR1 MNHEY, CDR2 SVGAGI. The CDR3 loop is CASSYSGNSYEQYF. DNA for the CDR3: TGTGCCAGCAGTTACTCGGGGAATTCCTACGAGCAGTACTTC.

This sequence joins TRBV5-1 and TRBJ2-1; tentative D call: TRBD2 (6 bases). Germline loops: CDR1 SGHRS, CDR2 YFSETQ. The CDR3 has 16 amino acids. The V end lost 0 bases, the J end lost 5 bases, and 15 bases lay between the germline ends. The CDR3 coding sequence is TGCGCCAGCAGCTTGGAACTCGGCGGGACCCACAATGAGCAGTTCTTC. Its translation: CASSLELGGTHNEQFF.

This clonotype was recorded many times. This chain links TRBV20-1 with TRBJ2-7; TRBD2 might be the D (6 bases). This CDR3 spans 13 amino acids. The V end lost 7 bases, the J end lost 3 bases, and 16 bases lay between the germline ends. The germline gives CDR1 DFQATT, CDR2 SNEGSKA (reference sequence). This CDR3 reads CSGRRGGYYEQYF. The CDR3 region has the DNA TGCAGTGGGCGGCGGGGTGGGTACTACGAGCAGTACTTC.

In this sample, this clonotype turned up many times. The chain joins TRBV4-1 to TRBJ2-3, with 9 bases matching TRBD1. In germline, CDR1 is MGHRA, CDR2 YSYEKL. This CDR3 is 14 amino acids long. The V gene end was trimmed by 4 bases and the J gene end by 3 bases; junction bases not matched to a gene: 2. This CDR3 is CASSPDRGTDTQYF. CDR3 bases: TGCGCCAGCAGCCCAGACAGGGGGACAGATACGCAGTATTTT.

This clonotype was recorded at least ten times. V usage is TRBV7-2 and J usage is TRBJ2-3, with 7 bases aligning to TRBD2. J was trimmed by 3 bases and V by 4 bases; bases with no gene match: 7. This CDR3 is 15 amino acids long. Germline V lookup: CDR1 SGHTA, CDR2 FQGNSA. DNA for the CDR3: TGTGCCAGCAGCTCAGCAAGGGGAGGGACAGATACGCAGTATTTT. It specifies CASSSARGGTDTQYF.

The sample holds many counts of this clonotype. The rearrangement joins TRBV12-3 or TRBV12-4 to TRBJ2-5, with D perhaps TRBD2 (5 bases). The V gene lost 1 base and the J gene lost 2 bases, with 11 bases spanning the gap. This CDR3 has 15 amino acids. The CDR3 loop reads CASSLGRAAQETQYF. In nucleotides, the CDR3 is TGTGCCAGCAGTTTAGGGCGGGCGGCGCAAGAGACCCAGTACTTC.

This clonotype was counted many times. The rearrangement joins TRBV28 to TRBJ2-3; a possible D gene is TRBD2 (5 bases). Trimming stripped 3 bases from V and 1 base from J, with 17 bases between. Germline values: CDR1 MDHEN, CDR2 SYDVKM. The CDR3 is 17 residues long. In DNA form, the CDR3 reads TGTGCCAGCAGTTTCATAAGTCGAGGGTATGGCACAGATACGCAGTATTTT. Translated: CASSFISRGYGTDTQYF.

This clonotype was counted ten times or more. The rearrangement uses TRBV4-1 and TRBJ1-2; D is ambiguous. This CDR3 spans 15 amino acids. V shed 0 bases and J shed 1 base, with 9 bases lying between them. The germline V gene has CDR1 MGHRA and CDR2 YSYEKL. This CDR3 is CASSQDRVINYGYTF. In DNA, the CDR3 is TGCGCCAGCAGCCAAGATCGGGTAATTAACTATGGCTACACCTTC.

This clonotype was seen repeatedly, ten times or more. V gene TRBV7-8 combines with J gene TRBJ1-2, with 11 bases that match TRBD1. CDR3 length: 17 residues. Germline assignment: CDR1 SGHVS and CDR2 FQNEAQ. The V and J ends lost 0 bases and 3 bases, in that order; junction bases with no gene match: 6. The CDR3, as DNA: TGTGCCAGCAGCTTAGCGAGGGACAGGGGGAGTCACTATGGCTACACCTTC. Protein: CASSLARDRGSHYGYTF.

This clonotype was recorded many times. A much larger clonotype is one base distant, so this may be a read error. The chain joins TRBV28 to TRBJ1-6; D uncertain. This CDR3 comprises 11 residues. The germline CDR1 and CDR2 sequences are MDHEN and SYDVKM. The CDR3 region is CASMARSPLNF. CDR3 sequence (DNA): TGTGCCAGCATGGCGCGATCACCCCTCAACTTT. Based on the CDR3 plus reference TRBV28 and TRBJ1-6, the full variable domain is DVKVTQSSRYLVKRTGEKVFLECVQDMDHENMFWYRQDPGLGLRLIYFSYDVKMKEKGDIPEGYSVSREKKERFSLILESASTNQTSMYLCASMARSPLNFGNGTRLTVT.

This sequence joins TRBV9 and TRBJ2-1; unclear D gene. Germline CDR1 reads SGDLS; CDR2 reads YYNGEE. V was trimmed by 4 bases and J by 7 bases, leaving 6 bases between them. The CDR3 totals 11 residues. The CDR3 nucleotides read TGTGCCAGCAGCCTTACAAATGAGCAGTTCTTC. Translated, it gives CASSLTNEQFF.

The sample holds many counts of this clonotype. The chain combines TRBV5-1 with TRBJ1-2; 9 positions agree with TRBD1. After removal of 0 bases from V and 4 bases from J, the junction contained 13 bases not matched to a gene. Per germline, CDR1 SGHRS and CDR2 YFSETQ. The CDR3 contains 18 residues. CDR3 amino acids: CASSLAPDRGPTSYGYTF. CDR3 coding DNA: TGCGCCAGCAGCTTGGCCCCGGACAGGGGACCTACCTCCTATGGCTACACCTTC.

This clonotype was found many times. The CDR3: CASSLVSGTENYGYTF. The CDR3 DNA follows: TGCGCCAGCAGCTTGGTCAGCGGGACAGAAAACTATGGCTACACCTTC. The chain couples TRBV5-1 to TRBJ1-2; 7 bases are a match to TRBD1. J lost 2 bases, V lost 0 bases, and 7 bases had no gene match. This CDR3 spans 16 amino acids. In germline, CDR1 is SGHRS, CDR2 YFSETQ.

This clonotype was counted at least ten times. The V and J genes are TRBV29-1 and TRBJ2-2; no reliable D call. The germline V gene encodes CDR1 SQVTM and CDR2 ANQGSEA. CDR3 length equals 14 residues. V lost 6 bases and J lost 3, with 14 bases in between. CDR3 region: CSVRPTPYTGELFF. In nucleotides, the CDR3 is TGCAGCGTAAGGCCGACCCCGTACACCGGGGAGCTGTTTTTT.